The 22 T cell receptor beta chains presented below share a single source sample, sequenced in a study of identical twins. TCRdb processed the 5' RACE reads anew with MiXCR; each CDR3 protein has one entry. In the table there are roughly 470,000 distinct CDR3 sequences, 13% to 15% of which are singletons. These data were also filed under a second study, of yellow fever vaccine responses in identical twins.

Source material: CD4+ T cells sorted from blood. These TCRs come from a woman under 30 in good health.

The J gene is TRBJ1-5, the V gene TRBV30, with a weak D call TRBD1 (6 bases). V was clipped by 5 bases and J by 6 bases, with 17 bases between them. CDR1 and CDR2 from the germline V gene are GTSNPN and SVGIG (reference sequence). The CDR3 extends over 14 amino acids. CDR3 residues: CAWDTGRVTQPQHF. DNA for the CDR3: TGTGCCTGGGACACAGGGAGAGTGACTCAGCCCCAGCATTTT.

This chain links TRBV7-6 with TRBJ2-1; 14 bases match TRBD2. The germline CDR1 and CDR2 sequences are SGHVS and FNYEAQ. V gave up 1 base and J gave up 12 bases; unmatched junction bases: 5. The CDR3 is made up of 15 amino acids. This CDR3 reads CASSLEGLAGGRQFF. The CDR3 DNA reads as TGTGCCAGCAGCTTAGAAGGACTAGCGGGGGGAAGGCAGTTCTTC.

This clonotype has just a few counts. The chain combines TRBV4-2 with TRBJ1-6; 9 bases map to TRBD1. The germline V gene encodes CDR1 LGHNA and CDR2 YNFKEQ. With V trimmed by 3 bases and J by 13 bases, 10 bases remained unmatched. The CDR3 loop spans 15 amino acids. The CDR3 region has the DNA TGTGCCAGCAGCCAGGAATGGGACAGGGTTTCCCCCCTCCACTTT. Translation gives CASSQEWDRVSPLHF.

This chain uses TRBV2 with TRBJ2-7, with 7 bases identical to TRBD1. Germline V CDR1 and CDR2: SNHLY, FYNNEI. This CDR3 comprises 14 residues. With V trimmed by 6 bases and J by 3 bases, 8 bases remained unmatched. CDR3: CASSETGWDYEQYF. CDR3 DNA: TGTGCCAGCAGCGAGACAGGGTGGGACTACGAGCAGTACTTC.

The chain is built from TRBV12-3 or TRBV12-4 and TRBJ2-1; TRBD1 agrees at 7 bases. The CDR3 consists of 14 residues. J was trimmed by 3 bases and V by 5 bases; bases with no gene match: 4. Here the CDR3 DNA reads TGTGCCAGCAGTGAGAGGGGGCTCTACAATGAGCAGTTCTTC. This sequence encodes CASSERGLYNEQFF.

This clonotype was counted many times. The V call is TRBV5-1, the J call TRBJ2-4; possible D gene TRBD2, 6 bases. This CDR3 region has 14 residues. Trimming shortened V by 2 bases and J by 5 bases, and 11 bases separated the two germline ends. Germline values: CDR1 SGHRS, CDR2 YFSETQ. CDR3 coding DNA: TGCGCCAGCAGCTTACCGGGAGCAGAAAACATTCAGTACTTC. It codes for CASSLPGAENIQYF.

This clonotype was seen a handful of times. The V call is TRBV6-5, the J call TRBJ2-7; D gene ambiguous. Trimming left V 0 bases short and J 6 bases short, with 12 bases between. The CDR3 is 14 residues long. Germline CDR1 MNHEY, CDR2 SVGAGI. CDR3 sequence: CASSYSERVVEQYF. Written as DNA, the CDR3 is TGTGCCAGCAGTTACTCGGAAAGGGTAGTCGAGCAGTACTTC.

The chain has TRBV5-5 and TRBJ2-5, with 7 bases that match TRBD2. CDR3 length equals 15 residues. V dropped 0 bases and J dropped 4; count of bases not matched to a gene: 6. CDR1 is SGHKS, CDR2 YYEKEE, per germline (reference sequence). The CDR3 nucleotides read TGTGCCAGCAGCTTGGATGTGGGGGGGAGAGAGACCCAGTACTTC. Residues: CASSLDVGGRETQYF.

The sample holds a few counts of this clonotype. The V and J genes are TRBV29-1 and TRBJ2-3; D is perhaps TRBD1 (5 bases). Germline V gene lookup returns CDR1 SQVTM and CDR2 ANQGSEA. The CDR3 loop spans 12 amino acids. V lost 6 bases, J lost 5 bases, and 12 bases lay in between. The CDR3 reads CSVERGRDTQYF. The CDR3 DNA reads TGCAGCGTCGAAAGGGGAAGAGATACGCAGTATTTT.

This sequence joins TRBV5-1 and TRBJ2-1, with 8 bases fitting TRBD2. This CDR3 is 17 amino acids long. With V trimmed by 0 bases and J by 2 bases, 7 bases remained unmatched. The V gene's germline CDR1 is SGHRS and CDR2 YFSETQ. CDR3 coding DNA: TGCGCCAGCAGCTTGGCCGGGTTGCGGGGGGCCTACAATGAGCAGTTCTTC. It codes for CASSLAGLRGAYNEQFF.

The J gene is TRBJ1-1, the V gene TRBV20-1; no firm D call. The CDR3 has 13 residues. V was clipped by 0 bases and J by 3 bases, with 8 bases between them. Germline V CDR1 and CDR2: DFQATT, SNEGSKA (reference sequence). The CDR3 DNA sequence: TGCAGTGCTAGAGAAACAGAGGACACTGAAGCTTTCTTT. As protein: CSARETEDTEAFF.

The chain is built from TRBV10-2 and TRBJ2-7, with 10 bases aligning to TRBD1. The V gene's germline CDR1 is WSHSY and CDR2 SAAADI. V was pared by 9 bases and J by 4 bases, with 3 bases of the junction left unmatched. CDR3 length equals 12 residues. The CDR3 reads CASWTGGYEQYF. The CDR3 region has the DNA TGCGCCAGTTGGACAGGGGGGTACGAGCAGTACTTC.

Only a few counts were recorded for this clonotype. The chain recombines TRBV28 with TRBJ1-1, with 8 positions matching TRBD1. Germline V gene data show CDR1 as MDHEN and CDR2 as SYDVKM. This CDR3 spans 15 amino acids. V trimming: 5 bases; J trimming: 1 base; junction bases outside the gene matches: 6. CDR3 sequence reads: CASSRPDRGNTEAFF. DNA of the CDR3: TGTGCCAGCAGTCGTCCTGACAGGGGGAACACTGAAGCTTTCTTT. Based on the CDR3 plus reference TRBV28 and TRBJ1-1, the full variable domain is DVKVTQSSRYLVKRTGEKVFLECVQDMDHENMFWYRQDPGLGLRLIYFSYDVKMKEKGDIPEGYSVSREKKERFSLILESASTNQTSMYLCASSRPDRGNTEAFFGQGTRLTVV.

The chain has TRBV20-1 and TRBJ1-6, with a possible D match to TRBD1 (5 bases). Germline assignment: CDR1 DFQATT and CDR2 SNEGSKA (reference sequence). The CDR3 spans 13 residues. Deletions cut 3 bases from V and 11 bases from J, with 14 bases between. Written as DNA, the CDR3 is TGCAGTGCTAGCGGCGAACTACAGGCACCCCTCCACTTT. Protein: CSASGELQAPLHF.

This clonotype has ten or more counts. In DNA, the CDR3 is TGTGCCAGCAGCCTTCGTGTCTTGAGAGGCGTCCCGCAGTATTTT. Protein sequence: CASSLRVLRGVPQYF. The chain recombines TRBV5-6 with TRBJ2-3; no definite D call. V lost 4 bases and J 10 bases, leaving 22 bases between the germline ends. Germline V gene lookup returns CDR1 SGHDT and CDR2 YYEEEE. The CDR3 spans 15 residues.

V and J are TRBV6-2 or TRBV6-3 and TRBJ2-1, with 8 bases aligning to TRBD2. V shed 3 bases, J shed 4 bases, and the junction held 11 bases outside the gene matches. Per the germline V gene, CDR1 is MNHEY and CDR2 is SVGEGT. CDR3 length: 17 residues. The CDR3 DNA follows: TGTGCCAGCAGTTATGTTTTAGCGGGATATGCATACAATGAGCAGTTCTTC. This gives the protein CASSYVLAGYAYNEQFF.

Ten or more counts support this clonotype. This sequence joins TRBV7-2 and TRBJ2-7; D not certain. Trimming stripped 1 base from V and 4 bases from J, with 11 bases between. The CDR3 is 14 amino acids. Germline CDR1 SGHTA, CDR2 FQGNSA. CDR3 region: CASSLGVITYEQYF. CDR3 bases: TGTGCCAGCAGCTTAGGCGTTATAACATACGAGCAGTACTTC.

This clonotype was picked up a small number of times. V gene TRBV24-1 combines with J gene TRBJ2-2, with 9 bases lining up with TRBD1. V lost 1 base and J lost 1; bases outside the gene matches: 12. Germline V gene data show CDR1 as KGHDR and CDR2 as SFDVKD. CDR3 length equals 20 residues. This CDR3 is CATSDFPLTRQGGNTGELFF. In nucleotides, the CDR3 is TGTGCCACCAGTGATTTCCCTTTGACCCGACAGGGGGGGAACACCGGGGAGCTGTTTTTT.

At least ten counts were recorded for this clonotype. This rearrangement joins TRBV29-1 to TRBJ1-2; no definite D call. V was clipped by 4 bases and J by 6 bases, with 12 bases between them. Germline V gene sequence: CDR1 SQVTM, CDR2 ANQGSEA. The CDR3 extends over 12 amino acids. For the CDR3, the DNA is TGCAGCGTTGTAAGACCTTTGGATGGCTACACCTTC. It specifies CSVVRPLDGYTF. Full variable domain (outside the CDR3, taken from reference TRBV29-1 and TRBJ1-2): SAVISQKPSRDICQRGTSLTIQCQVDSQVTMMFWYRQQPGQSLTLIATANQGSEATYESGFVIDKFPISRPNLTFSTLTVSNMSPEDSSIYLCSVVRPLDGYTFGSGTRLTVV.

This chain uses TRBV5-1 with TRBJ2-5; D gene unclear. The CDR3 consists of 13 residues. The V gene lost 6 bases and the J gene lost 5 bases, with 14 bases spanning the gap. Germline-derived CDR1 and CDR2 are SGHRS and YFSETQ. CDR3 loop: CASNLPGRETQYF. CDR3 sequence (DNA): TGCGCCAGCAACCTCCCTGGGCGGGAGACCCAGTACTTC.

The chain couples TRBV12-3 or TRBV12-4 to TRBJ2-7; TRBD2 aligns across 7 bases. This CDR3 contains 14 residues. The junction had 10 bases not matched to a gene; V was cut back by 5 bases and J by 6 bases. The CDR3, as DNA: TGTGCCAGCAGTACACAGAGCGGGATAGGCGAGCAGTACTTC. Translated: CASSTQSGIGEQYF.

DNA for the CDR3: TGTGCCAGCAGCGTAGTGCGGGGCAGCGGGGAGCTGTTTTTT. As protein: CASSVVRGSGELFF. This chain links TRBV9 with TRBJ2-2; the D gene is possibly TRBD2 (6 bases). Germline V gives CDR1 SGDLS, CDR2 YYNGEE. Trimming left V 0 bases short and J 7 bases short, with 10 bases between. The CDR3 has 14 residues.